The rows below give T cell receptor beta chains drawn from one sample of a study of Ad26.COV2.S vaccination and SARS-CoV-2 variants. Produced via immunoSEQ multiplex PCR; TCRdb's table is partial and in-frame only. The sample has some 640,000 clones; around 90% are singletons. Sequencing used peripheral blood, obtained in a trial of Ad26.COV2.S vaccine versus placebo. These receptor sequences come from a person between 18 and 65 years old who received the Ad26.COV2.S COVID-19 vaccine or a placebo. Both conserved end residues are part of each CDR3. A D gene is named only where the DNA matches it firmly. For some rows the clone size is stated as once, few or many, or as a class when expanded; others skip it.

D gene	V gene	clone size	J gene	CDR3 DNA	CDR3 protein
.	TRBV30	.	TRBJ1-4	TGTGCCTGGAATGGGGGATTTGAAAAACTGTTTTTT	CAWNGGFEKLFF
.	TRBV7-8	.	TRBJ1-6	TGTGCCAGCAGCAAAAGGGCCCATGACAGGAATTCACCCCTCCACTTT	CASSKRAHDRNSPLHF
TRBD1	TRBV9	.	TRBJ1-2	TGTGCCAGCAGCGTTTTGTCAGGGGGTCGCTATGGCTACACCTTC	CASSVLSGGRYGYTF
TRBD2	TRBV6-5	once	TRBJ2-1	TGTGCCAGCAGTCCGGGACTAGCGGGAGTTGGTGAGCAGTTCTTC	CASSPGLAGVGEQFF
TRBD2	TRBV11-2	once	TRBJ2-2	TGTGCCAGCAGCTTAGTGGGGGGGGTCCCCGGGGAGCTGTTTTTT	CASSLVGGVPGELFF
.	TRBV5-1	.	TRBJ1-6	TGCGCCAGCAGCTTGGAGTGGGGGCCGGGCAATTCACCCCTCCACTTT	CASSLEWGPGNSPLHF
.	TRBV6-6	.	TRBJ1-4	TGTGCCAGCAGTACCTCAGGGGCGACTAATGAAAAACTGTTTTTT	CASSTSGATNEKLFF
.	TRBV19	once	TRBJ2-7	TGTGCCAGTAGCCGGGAGTTCGGGCCACCCTACGAGCAGTACTTC	CASSREFGPPYEQYF
.	TRBV6-5	.	TRBJ2-7	TGTGCCAGCAGTTACACTTTCGACAGGGAGGTGTACGAGCAGTACTTC	CASSYTFDREVYEQYF
.	TRBV10-3	once	TRBJ1-4	TGTGCCATCAGAGAGGGATCAGCAACAGTTGGAAAACTGTTTTTT	CAIREGSATVGKLFF
.	TRBV7-9	few	TRBJ2-7	TGTGCCAGCAGCCGTGGGTCGGAGGGAGGCTACGAGCAGTACTTC	CASSRGSEGGYEQYF
TRBD1	TRBV6-2/TRBV6-3	.	TRBJ1-2	TGTGCCAGCAGTTACCACGACAGGGGGAATGGCTACACCTTC	CASSYHDRGNGYTF
.	TRBV11-1	.	TRBJ1-6	TGTGCCAGCATCCCTGGGCACAATAATTCACCCCTCCACTTT	CASIPGHNNSPLHF
.	TRBV3-1/TRBV3-2	.	TRBJ1-2	TGTGCCAGCAGCCAAGTAACAGCTTATGGCTACACCTTC	CASSQVTAYGYTF
.	TRBV6-6	.	TRBJ1-2	TGTGCCAGCAGTTACCTGGATGGCTACACCTTC	CASSYLDGYTF
TRBD2	TRBV19	.	TRBJ2-7	TGTGCCAGTAGTATGTCGGCGGGAGGGACCTACGAGCAGTACTTC	CASSMSAGGTYEQYF
TRBD1	TRBV28	.	TRBJ1-2	TGTGCCAGCAGGCCCACGGGACAGGGGTCAAAGGGCTACACCTTC	CASRPTGQGSKGYTF
.	TRBV5-1	.	TRBJ1-5	TGCGCCAGCGCCGCAAACCCCAATCAGCCCCAGCATTTT	CASAANPNQPQHF
TRBD2	TRBV18	.	TRBJ2-1	TGTGCCAGCTCACCAATGGCCAAGCTCGGGGGGGGCAATGAGCAGTTCTTC	CASSPMAKLGGGNEQFF
.	TRBV5-1	.	TRBJ2-7	TGCGCCAGCAGTTCCGGGACGGATAGCTCCTACGAGCAGTACTTC	CASSSGTDSSYEQYF
.	TRBV10-3	.	TRBJ2-3	TGTGCCACCCTGGGACGCCTGAGGGATACGCAGTATTTT	CATLGRLRDTQYF
TRBD1	TRBV6-2/TRBV6-3	.	TRBJ1-2	TGTGCCAGCAGTGCCGGGACAGTCTCTGGCTACACCTTC	CASSAGTVSGYTF
TRBD2	TRBV11-2	.	TRBJ2-1	TGTGCCAGCAGCTCTCCCCGGAGGAGCGGGGGGGCCAATGAGCAGTTCTTC	CASSSPRRSGGANEQFF
.	TRBV7-9	.	TRBJ2-7	TGTGCCAGCAGCACGTGGACCTACGAGCAGTACTTC	CASSTWTYEQYF
TRBD2	TRBV2	.	TRBJ2-1	TGTGCCAGCACGGCGGTAGCGAGGGAGGGTGAGCAGTTCTTC	CASTAVAREGEQFF
TRBD1	TRBV7-2	.	TRBJ1-3	TGTGCCAGCAGCTCCCTTCTACAGGGGCCATCAGGAAACACCATATATTTT	CASSSLLQGPSGNTIYF
.	TRBV5-1	.	TRBJ2-2	TGCGCCAGCACCGTACTCCCGGCCTTTACCGGGGAGCTGTTTTTT	CASTVLPAFTGELFF
TRBD2	TRBV3-1/TRBV3-2	.	TRBJ2-7	TGTGCCAGCAGCTATCTAGCGGGGGGGTACGAGCAGTACTTC	CASSYLAGGYEQYF